This T cell receptor beta chain was captured by sequencing in a study of human T cells and chemical hapten exposure. Overall study: Throughout a study of 20 to 25 weeks, patients underwent weekly scalp administration of diphenylcyclopropenone doses.

The germline V gene encodes CDR1 MNHNY and CDR2 SVGAGI (reference sequence). Trimming removed 11 bases at V and 5 bases at J, with 15 bases between. This CDR3 has 13 residues. The time point is: pre-sensitization, week 0. The treatment: therapeutic diphenylcyclopropenone sensitization with weekly scalp DPC. Individual cDNA molecules received unique molecular identifiers in the library. TCRdb reanalysed the RACE reads using MiXCR and keeps one entry per CDR3 protein. This sample carries around 260,000 distinct CDR3 sequences, around 9.3% of them seen once, and the ten largest clones take 2% to 3%. This clonotype showed up just a few times.

The genes are TRBV6-6 and TRBJ2-2; the D gene is possibly TRBD2 (7 bases). Material: whole blood, obtained in connection with sensitization to the hapten diphenylcyclopropenone (DPC). This TCR came from a woman aged 35 to 49 with alopecia areata. Some clones in this sample may be carry-over from other donors' samples. For the CDR3, the DNA is TGTGCCGGCGAGGGAGGGGGTACCGGGGAGCTGTTTTTT. It is translated as CAGEGGGTGELFF.